The 31 T cell receptor beta chains given below trace back to one sample, sequenced in a study of shared clonotypes between healthy human individuals. Only in-frame clones appear in the TCRdb table, and some are missing; sequencing was by immunoSEQ multiplex PCR. The sample yields 560,000 or so clones, 95% to 96% seen once. CD45RO-negative, CCR7-positively selected cells formed the naive CD8 fraction, excluding terminally differentiated effector memory CD45RA+ cells. Material: naive CD8+ T cells sorted from blood. The source of these receptors is a woman aged 25 to 39 in good health.

As for this clone: The junction and the germline gene differ at one end; a read error may be behind it. The chain links TRBV29-1 to TRBJ1-1; TRBD1 aligns across 8 bases. Per the germline V gene, CDR1 is SQVTM and CDR2 is ANQGSEA. The CDR3 consists of 13 residues. The CDR3 loop reads CSAEQGENTEAFF. The CDR3, as DNA: TGCAGCGCTGAACAGGGGGAGAACACTGAAGCTTTCTTT.

The table lists this clone with a count of one. V gene TRBV5-4 combines with J gene TRBJ2-1; 12 nucleotides match TRBD2. V lost 4 bases and J lost 4; bases outside the gene matches: 3. Germline V gene data show CDR1 as SGHNT and CDR2 as YYREEE (reference sequence). The CDR3 extends over 15 amino acids. CDR3 DNA sequence: TGTGCCAGCAGCGAGGGGACTAGCGGGTACAATGAGCAGTTCTTC. This codes for CASSEGTSGYNEQFF.

In this sample, this clone turned up once. V is TRBV9 and J is TRBJ2-1; 14 bases map to TRBD2. V was pared by 4 bases and J by 2 bases, with 11 bases of the junction left unmatched. This CDR3 is 19 amino acids long. CDR1 and CDR2 from the germline V gene are SGDLS and YYNGEE. The CDR3 nucleotides read TGTGCCAGCAGCACGCGGACTAGCGGGAGGCCACGGACCTACAATGAGCAGTTCTTC. Protein: CASSTRTSGRPRTYNEQFF.

The chain links TRBV19 to TRBJ2-7, with 8 bases that match TRBD1. Per the germline V gene, CDR1 is LNHDA and CDR2 is SQIVND (reference sequence). The CDR3 is 14 amino acids. Losses at the gene ends were 7 bases for V and 5 bases for J; bases not matched to a gene: 10. In nucleotides, the CDR3 is TGTGCCAGTAATGATGGACAGGGAATGAACGAGCAGTACTTC. Translated, it gives CASNDGQGMNEQYF.

The CDR3 nucleotides are TGTGCCAGCAGCCCCCGGACAGCCACCTACGAGCAGTACTTC. Encoded protein: CASSPRTATYEQYF. The chain joins TRBV13 to TRBJ2-7, with a possible D match to TRBD1 (6 bases). The CDR3 covers 14 residues. In germline, CDR1 is PRHDT, CDR2 FYEKMQ (reference sequence). V dropped 5 bases and J dropped 2 bases, with 13 bases sitting between them.

This clone is a singleton in its sample. This chain uses TRBV6-4 with TRBJ1-3; D is unclear. V shed 2 bases and J shed 4 bases, with 9 bases lying between them. The CDR3 extends over 14 amino acids. Germline V gene data show CDR1 as MRHNA and CDR2 as SNTAGT. The CDR3 here is CASSDAPLGNTIYF. As DNA, the CDR3 is TGTGCCAGCAGTGACGCCCCTCTAGGAAACACCATATATTTT.

In its sample, this clone was seen once. V gene TRBV30 combines with J gene TRBJ2-1; D is ambiguous. This CDR3 contains 14 residues. Germline V lookup: CDR1 GTSNPN, CDR2 SVGIG (reference sequence). Trimming removed 0 bases from V and 9 bases from J, with 15 bases in between. CDR3 sequence reads: CAWSVGSRGGEQFF. In DNA form, the CDR3 reads TGTGCCTGGAGTGTAGGTTCCCGTGGCGGTGAGCAGTTCTTC.

The CDR3 bases are TGTGCCAGCAGTTACTCCCAGAGGAACACTGAAGCTTTCTTT. Residues: CASSYSQRNTEAFF. The rearrangement joins TRBV6-5 to TRBJ1-1; D is undetermined. The germline gives CDR1 MNHEY, CDR2 SVGAGI. The CDR3 is 14 residues long. With 0 bases removed from V and 1 base from J, the gap between germline ends came to 6 bases.

This clone was recorded only once. The chain recombines TRBV9 with TRBJ2-2; TRBD2 is a possible D gene (6 bases). From germline, CDR1 is SGDLS and CDR2 YYNGEE. There are 16 residues in the CDR3. Trimming took 4 bases from V and 1 from J, leaving 14 bases between them. CDR3 nucleotide sequence: TGTGCCAGCAGCTCCCGCGGGACTCTGAACACCGGGGAGCTGTTTTTT. Encoded protein: CASSSRGTLNTGELFF.

This clone came up once. J is TRBJ2-5 and V is TRBV28; weak D call: TRBD2 (6 bases). The J call may be wrong; the DNA end is better matched by TRBJ2-7. Germline V gives CDR1 MDHEN, CDR2 SYDVKM. This CDR3 is 19 amino acids long. The CDR3 loop is CASSSNRGRDLGIDYEQYF. The DNA for the CDR3 is TGTGCCAGCAGTTCAAACCGGGGTCGGGACTTGGGGATCGACTACGAGCAGTACTTC.

The rearrangement links TRBV7-8 to TRBJ2-7; TRBD1 aligns across 9 bases. The CDR3 covers 17 residues. CDR1 SGHVS and CDR2 FQNEAQ come from the germline V gene. V was clipped by 4 bases and J by 1 base; unmatched bases: 11. DNA of the CDR3: TGTGCCAGCAGCTCCCCGGGACAGGGTCTTGCGTCCTACGAGCAGTACTTC. Protein: CASSSPGQGLASYEQYF.

This chain uses TRBV6-1 with TRBJ2-7, with D unresolved. Germline CDR1 MNHNS, CDR2 SASEGT. This CDR3 contains 12 residues. V was cut by 1 base and J by 2 bases, with 3 bases left in between. CDR3: CASSEETYEQYF. DNA of the CDR3: TGTGCCAGCAGTGAAGAGACCTACGAGCAGTACTTC.

The V and J genes are TRBV4-2 and TRBJ1-2, with D possibly TRBD1 on 5 matching bases. Trimming cost V 4 bases and J 8 bases, with 20 bases left between them. The V gene's germline CDR1 is LGHNA and CDR2 YNFKEQ. This CDR3 has 15 residues. This chain's CDR3 is CASSPGDLSADGYTF. CDR3 in DNA: TGTGCCAGCAGCCCGGGGGACCTCTCGGCGGACGGCTACACCTTC.

J is TRBJ2-7 and V is TRBV7-9; D ambiguous. The CDR3 totals 14 residues. The germline V gene has CDR1 SEHNR and CDR2 FQNEAQ (reference sequence). V was trimmed by 5 bases and J by 2 bases, leaving 13 bases between them. The CDR3 sequence: CASSPADGPYEQYF. CDR3 nucleotides: TGTGCCAGCAGCCCTGCGGATGGGCCCTACGAGCAGTACTTC.

The V gene is TRBV7-9, the J gene TRBJ2-2; D not resolved. Deletions cut 4 bases from V and 4 bases from J, with 13 bases between. The CDR3 contains 15 residues. Looked up from germline, CDR1 is SEHNR and CDR2 is FQNEAQ (reference sequence). CDR3 nucleotide sequence: TGTGCCAGCAGCTCCAAAAATAAGGGCACCGGGGAGCTGTTTTTT. This encodes CASSSKNKGTGELFF.

The chain is built from TRBV7-9 and TRBJ2-7; D is unclear. The germline V gene encodes CDR1 SEHNR and CDR2 FQNEAQ (reference sequence). The CDR3 is 12 amino acids. V lost 6 bases, J lost 5 bases, and 11 bases lay in between. In nucleotides, the CDR3 is TGTGCCAGCAGGGAGATTCCGGACGAGCAGTACTTC. The encoded protein is CASREIPDEQYF.

This clone was counted once. The chain couples TRBV5-6 to TRBJ1-4; TRBD1 aligns across 7 bases. From germline, CDR1 is SGHDT and CDR2 YYEEEE. The CDR3 loop spans 14 amino acids. The V segment lost 0 bases and the J segment 7 bases; nucleotides outside the gene matches: 3. The DNA for the CDR3 is TGTGCCAGCAGCTTGGAGGGGGCCCGTGAAAAACTGTTTTTT. As protein: CASSLEGAREKLFF.

The chain has TRBV4-1 and TRBJ2-5, with D perhaps TRBD1 (7 bases). Germline V CDR1 and CDR2: MGHRA, YSYEKL. The CDR3 loop spans 17 amino acids. V was pared by 4 bases and J by 5 bases, with 23 bases between. The CDR3 sequence is CASSRSPLQGEVETQYF. CDR3 DNA sequence: TGCGCCAGCAGCCGCTCCCCCCTCCAGGGGGAGGTGGAGACCCAGTACTTC.

V gene TRBV28 combines with J gene TRBJ2-1, with D unresolved. CDR3 length: 19 residues. The V end was cut by 6 bases, the J end by 6 bases, with 30 bases between. Germline V CDR1 and CDR2: MDHEN, SYDVKM. CDR3 in amino acids: CASSPSPGLAAVIRNEQFF. The CDR3 coding sequence is TGTGCCAGCAGCCCTTCCCCAGGCCTGGCGGCGGTTATACGCAATGAGCAGTTCTTC.

The gene calls are TRBV28 and TRBJ1-1; D unclear. Trimming left V 6 bases short and J 0 bases short, with 23 bases between. The CDR3 loop spans 18 amino acids. Germline lookup yields CDR1 MDHEN and CDR2 SYDVKM. The CDR3 loop is CASSTLESSETMNTEAFF. CDR3 sequence (DNA): TGTGCCAGCAGCACGTTAGAGAGCTCAGAGACCATGAACACTGAAGCTTTCTTT.

This clone appeared a few times. This chain connects TRBV7-9 to TRBJ2-2; D not resolved. Germline CDR1 and CDR2: SEHNR and FQNEAQ (reference sequence). Trimming removed 5 bases from V and 3 bases from J, with 10 bases in between. The CDR3 consists of 14 residues. CDR3: CASSASKYTGELFF. The CDR3, as DNA: TGTGCCAGCAGCGCAAGCAAATACACCGGGGAGCTGTTTTTT.

The chain has TRBV10-3 and TRBJ2-3, with 7 bases identical to TRBD2. CDR3 length: 17 amino acids. Germline assignment: CDR1 ENHRY and CDR2 SYGVKD. V lost 4 bases to trimming and J lost 6 bases; unmatched junction nucleotides: 16. CDR3 in amino acids: CAISVLAEWDGIDTQYF. CDR3 sequence (DNA): TGTGCCATCAGTGTCCTAGCGGAGTGGGATGGGATTGATACGCAGTATTTT.

A word on this clone: This same CDR3 is encoded by further DNA sequences in the sample. The chain combines TRBV28 with TRBJ1-1; 8 nucleotides match TRBD1. The germline V gene encodes CDR1 MDHEN and CDR2 SYDVKM. The CDR3 has 14 amino acids. Trimming at V came to 6 bases and at J to 4 bases, leaving 7 bases not matched to a gene. CDR3 loop: CASSPDRVITEAFF. Written as DNA, the CDR3 is TGTGCCAGCAGCCCGGACAGGGTCATCACTGAAGCTTTCTTT.

The chain has TRBV28 and TRBJ1-2, with D unresolved. Germline V lookup: CDR1 MDHEN, CDR2 SYDVKM. Trimming removed 4 bases from V and 0 bases from J, with 18 bases in between. CDR3 size: 17 residues. The CDR3 is CASSSPLESAANYGYTF. The CDR3, as DNA: TGTGCCAGCAGTTCCCCCCTTGAGTCGGCAGCTAACTATGGCTACACCTTC.

V and J are TRBV5-4 and TRBJ1-1; perhaps TRBD1 as D (5 bases). CDR3 length: 13 residues. V was shortened by 5 bases and J by 4 bases, with 12 bases between the two germline ends. Germline CDR1 and CDR2: SGHNT and YYREEE (reference sequence). Written as DNA, the CDR3 is TGTGCCAGCAGTAGAGGGGTTCGCACTGAAGCTTTCTTT. It yields the protein CASSRGVRTEAFF. Together with reference TRBV5-4 and TRBJ1-1, the CDR3 gives the full variable domain: ETGVTQSPTHLIKTRGQQVTLRCSSQSGHNTVSWYQQALGQGPQFIFQYYREEENGRGNFPPRFSGLQFPNYSSELNVNALELDDSALYLCASSRGVRTEAFFGQGTRLTVV.

The J gene is TRBJ1-5, the V gene TRBV19, with D perhaps matching TRBD1 (6 bases). Looked up from germline, CDR1 is LNHDA and CDR2 is SQIVND (reference sequence). There are 16 residues in the CDR3. V was pared by 2 bases and J by 2 bases, with 13 bases between. CDR3 protein: CASSILIGGGNQPQHF. The CDR3 DNA reads as TGTGCCAGTAGTATACTCATAGGGGGTGGCAATCAGCCCCAGCATTTT.

Regarding this clone: The identical CDR3 is also encoded by other nucleotide sequences in the sample. The CDR3 is CASSFGADTQYF. The CDR3 nucleotides read TGTGCCAGCAGTTTCGGAGCAGATACGCAGTATTTT. This chain connects TRBV27 to TRBJ2-3; D uncertain. The V gene's germline CDR1 is MNHEY and CDR2 SMNVEV (reference sequence). This CDR3 comprises 12 residues. Trimming removed 3 bases from V and 4 bases from J, with 5 bases in between.

Remarks on this clone: Other nucleotide sequences from this sample produce the same CDR3. CDR3 region: CASSYSAGYEQYF. The CDR3 bases are TGTGCCAGCAGTTACTCCGCGGGGTACGAGCAGTACTTC. The chain couples TRBV6-5 to TRBJ2-7; TRBD2 is a possible D gene (6 bases). Per the germline V gene, CDR1 is MNHEY and CDR2 is SVGAGI. The germline V and J ends were trimmed by 0 bases and 4 bases, with 7 bases remaining between them. The CDR3 is 13 residues long.

J is TRBJ2-2 and V is TRBV5-1; a possible D gene is TRBD1 (5 bases). CDR1 is SGHRS, CDR2 YFSETQ, per germline. The CDR3 runs 18 residues. The V end lost 1 base, the J end lost 0 bases, and 16 bases lay between the germline ends. The CDR3 sequence is CASSLLGVSATNTGELFF. In DNA, the CDR3 is TGCGCCAGCAGCTTGTTAGGGGTGAGCGCGACGAACACCGGGGAGCTGTTTTTT.

This rearrangement joins TRBV7-2 to TRBJ2-7; 8 nucleotides line up with TRBD2. Germline trimming cut 2 bases from V and 4 bases from J; bases unmatched to any gene: 7. CDR1 SGHTA and CDR2 FQGNSA come from the germline V gene. The CDR3 totals 15 residues. The CDR3 nucleotides read TGTGCCAGCAGCTTAACAGCGGGAGAATATTACGAGCAGTACTTC. It codes for CASSLTAGEYYEQYF.

The chain joins TRBV19 to TRBJ2-7; 9 bases agree with TRBD1. With V trimmed by 5 bases and J by 3 bases, 8 bases remained unmatched. The CDR3 is made up of 15 amino acids. Germline V CDR1 and CDR2: LNHDA, SQIVND (reference sequence). Here the CDR3 DNA reads TGTGCCAGTAGTGAACCGGGACAGGGACGCTACGAGCAGTACTTC. As protein: CASSEPGQGRYEQYF. Complete variable domain (other parts from reference TRBV19 and TRBJ2-7): DGGITQSPKYLFRKEGQNVTLSCEQNLNHDAMYWYRQDPGQGLRLIYYSQIVNDFQKGDIAEGYSVSREKKESFPLTVTSAQKNPTAFYLCASSEPGQGRYEQYFGPGTRLTVT.